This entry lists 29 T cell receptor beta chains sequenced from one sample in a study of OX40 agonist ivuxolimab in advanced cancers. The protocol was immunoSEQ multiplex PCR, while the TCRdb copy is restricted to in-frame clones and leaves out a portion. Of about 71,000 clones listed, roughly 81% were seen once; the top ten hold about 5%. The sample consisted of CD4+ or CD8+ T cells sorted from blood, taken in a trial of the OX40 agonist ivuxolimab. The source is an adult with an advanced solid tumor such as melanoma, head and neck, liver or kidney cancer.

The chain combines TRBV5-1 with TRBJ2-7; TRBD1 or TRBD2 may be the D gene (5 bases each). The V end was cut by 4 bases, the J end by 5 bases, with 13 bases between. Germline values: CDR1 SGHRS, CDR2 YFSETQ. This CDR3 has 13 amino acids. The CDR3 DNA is TGCGCCAGCAGCCACGGGGCCAGCGACGAGCAGTACTTC. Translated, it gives CASSHGASDEQYF.

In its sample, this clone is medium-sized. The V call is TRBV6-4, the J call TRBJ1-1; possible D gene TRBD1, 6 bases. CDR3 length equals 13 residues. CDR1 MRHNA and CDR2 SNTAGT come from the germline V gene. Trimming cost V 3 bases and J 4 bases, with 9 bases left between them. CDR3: CASSESGATEAFF. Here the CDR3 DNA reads TGTGCCAGCAGTGAGTCAGGGGCCACTGAAGCTTTCTTT.

The CDR3 DNA reads TGCGCCAGCAGCTTAACAGGGAGGGCGGACACCGGGGAGCTGTTTTTT. It is translated as CASSLTGRADTGELFF. The J gene is TRBJ2-2, the V gene TRBV5-1; a weak D match, TRBD2 (7 bases). The germline CDR1 and CDR2 sequences are SGHRS and YFSETQ. V was pared by 2 bases and J by 3 bases, with 14 bases between. This CDR3 contains 16 residues. The full variable domain, rest sourced from reference TRBV5-1 and TRBJ2-2, is KAGVTQTPRYLIKTRGQQVTLSCSPISGHRSVSWYQQTPGQGLQFLFEYFSETQRNKGNFPGRFSGRQFSNSRSEMNVSTLELGDSALYLCASSLTGRADTGELFFGEGSRLTVL.

The CDR3: CASSQLATGELFF. Here the CDR3 DNA reads TGCGCCAGCAGCCAGTTGGCTACCGGGGAGCTGTTTTTT. The rearrangement joins TRBV4-1 to TRBJ2-2, with D unclear. V dropped 3 bases and J dropped 5 bases, with 7 bases sitting between them. This CDR3 contains 13 residues. Germline loops: CDR1 MGHRA, CDR2 YSYEKL.

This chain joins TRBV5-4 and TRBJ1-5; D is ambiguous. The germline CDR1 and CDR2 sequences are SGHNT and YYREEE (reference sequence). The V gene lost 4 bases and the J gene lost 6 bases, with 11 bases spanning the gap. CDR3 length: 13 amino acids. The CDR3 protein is CASSRDGRQPQHF. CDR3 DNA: TGTGCCAGCAGCCGAGATGGGCGTCAGCCCCAGCATTTT.

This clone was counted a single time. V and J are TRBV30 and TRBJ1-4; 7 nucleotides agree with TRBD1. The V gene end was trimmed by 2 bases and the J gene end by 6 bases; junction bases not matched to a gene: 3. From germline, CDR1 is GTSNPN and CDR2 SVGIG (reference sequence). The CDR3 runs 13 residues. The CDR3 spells CAWSIGTDEKLFF. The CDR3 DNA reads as TGTGCCTGGAGTATCGGGACAGATGAAAAACTGTTTTTT.

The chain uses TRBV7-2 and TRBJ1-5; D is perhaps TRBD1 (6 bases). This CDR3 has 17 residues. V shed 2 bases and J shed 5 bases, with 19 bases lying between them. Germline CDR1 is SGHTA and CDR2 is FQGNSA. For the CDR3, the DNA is TGTGCCAGCAGCTTACCTGGAGTCCAGGGGATGCATCAGCCCCAGCATTTT. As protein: CASSLPGVQGMHQPQHF.

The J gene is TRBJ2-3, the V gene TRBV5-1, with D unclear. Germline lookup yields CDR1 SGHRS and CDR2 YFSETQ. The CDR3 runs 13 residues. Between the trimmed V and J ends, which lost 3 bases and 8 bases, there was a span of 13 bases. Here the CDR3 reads CASSWGGVGTQYF. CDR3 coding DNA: TGCGCCAGCAGCTGGGGTGGGGTGGGTACGCAGTATTTT.

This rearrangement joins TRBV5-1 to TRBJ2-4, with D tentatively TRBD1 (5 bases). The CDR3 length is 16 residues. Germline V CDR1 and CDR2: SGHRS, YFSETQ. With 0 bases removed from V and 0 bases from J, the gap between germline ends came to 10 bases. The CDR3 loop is CASSLEAGLAKNIQYF. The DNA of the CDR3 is TGCGCCAGCAGCTTGGAGGCAGGGCTAGCCAAAAACATTCAGTACTTC.

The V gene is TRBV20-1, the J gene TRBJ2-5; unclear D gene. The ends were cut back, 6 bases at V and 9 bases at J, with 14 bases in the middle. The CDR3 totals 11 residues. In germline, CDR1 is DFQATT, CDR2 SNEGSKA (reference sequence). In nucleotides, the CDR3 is TGCAGTGCCCCGAGGTTGCTGGCCCAGTACTTC. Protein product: CSAPRLLAQYF.

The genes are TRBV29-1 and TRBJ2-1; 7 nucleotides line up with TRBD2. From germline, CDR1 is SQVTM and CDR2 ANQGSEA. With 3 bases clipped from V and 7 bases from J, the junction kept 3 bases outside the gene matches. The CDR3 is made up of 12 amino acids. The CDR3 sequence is CSVDGGGNEQFF. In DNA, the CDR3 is TGCAGCGTTGATGGGGGGGGAAATGAGCAGTTCTTC.

The CDR3 nucleotides are TGTGCCAGCAGCTTAGGTAGCGGGAGGGCCGACTACGAGCAGTACTTC. Amino acid sequence: CASSLGSGRADYEQYF. The chain combines TRBV7-9 with TRBJ2-7; 11 bases are a match to TRBD2. The CDR3 spans 16 residues. The V gene's germline CDR1 is SEHNR and CDR2 FQNEAQ (reference sequence). J lost 3 bases, V lost 1 base, and 5 bases had no gene match. The full variable domain, with the rest looked up from reference TRBV7-9 and TRBJ2-7, is DTGVSQNPRHKITKRGQNVTFRCDPISEHNRLYWYRQTLGQGPEFLTYFQNEAQLEKSRLLSDRFSAERPKGSFSTLEIQRTEQGDSAMYLCASSLGSGRADYEQYFGPGTRLTVT.

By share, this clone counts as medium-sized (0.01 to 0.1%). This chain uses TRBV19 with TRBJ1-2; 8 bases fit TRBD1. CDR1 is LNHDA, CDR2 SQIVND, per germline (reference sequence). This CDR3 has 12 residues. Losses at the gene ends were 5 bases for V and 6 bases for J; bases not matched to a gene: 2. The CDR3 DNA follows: TGTGCCAGTAGTCAGGGGGCGCATGGCTACACCTTC. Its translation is CASSQGAHGYTF.

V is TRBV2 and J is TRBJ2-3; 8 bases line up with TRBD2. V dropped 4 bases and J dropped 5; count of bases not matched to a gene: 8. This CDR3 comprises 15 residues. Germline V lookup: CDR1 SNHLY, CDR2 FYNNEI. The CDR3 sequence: CASSVFGLAGDTQYF. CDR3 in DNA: TGTGCCAGCAGTGTTTTTGGCCTAGCGGGAGATACGCAGTATTTT.

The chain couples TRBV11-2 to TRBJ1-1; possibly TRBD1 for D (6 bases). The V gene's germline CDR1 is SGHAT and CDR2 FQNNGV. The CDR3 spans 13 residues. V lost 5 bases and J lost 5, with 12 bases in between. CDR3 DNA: TGTGCCAGCAGCACACCCAGGGGTACTGAAGCTTTCTTT. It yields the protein CASSTPRGTEAFF.

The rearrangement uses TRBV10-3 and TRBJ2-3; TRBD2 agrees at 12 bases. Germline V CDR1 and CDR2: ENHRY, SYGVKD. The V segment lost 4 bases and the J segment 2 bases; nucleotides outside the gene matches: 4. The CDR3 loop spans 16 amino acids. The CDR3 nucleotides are TGTGCCATCAGTGGTACTAGCGGGGGGCCCACAGATACGCAGTATTTT. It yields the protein CAISGTSGGPTDTQYF.

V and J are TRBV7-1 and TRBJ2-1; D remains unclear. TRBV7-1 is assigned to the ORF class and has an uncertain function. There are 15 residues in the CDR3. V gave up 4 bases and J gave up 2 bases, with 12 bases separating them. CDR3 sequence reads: CASSLGLVPYNEQFF. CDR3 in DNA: TGTGCCAGCAGCTTAGGCCTAGTCCCCTACAATGAGCAGTTCTTC.

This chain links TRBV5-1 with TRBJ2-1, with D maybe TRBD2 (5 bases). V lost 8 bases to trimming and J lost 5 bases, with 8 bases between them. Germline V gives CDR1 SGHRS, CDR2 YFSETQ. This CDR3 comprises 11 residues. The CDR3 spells CASVTNNEQFF. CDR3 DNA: TGCGCCAGTGTGACTAACAATGAGCAGTTCTTC.

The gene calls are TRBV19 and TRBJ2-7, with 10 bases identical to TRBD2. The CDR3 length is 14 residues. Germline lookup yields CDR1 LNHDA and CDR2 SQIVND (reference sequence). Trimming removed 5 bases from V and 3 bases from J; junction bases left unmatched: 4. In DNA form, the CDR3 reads TGTGCCAGTAGTTCGGCTAGCGGGAGCTACGAGCAGTACTTC. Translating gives CASSSASGSYEQYF.

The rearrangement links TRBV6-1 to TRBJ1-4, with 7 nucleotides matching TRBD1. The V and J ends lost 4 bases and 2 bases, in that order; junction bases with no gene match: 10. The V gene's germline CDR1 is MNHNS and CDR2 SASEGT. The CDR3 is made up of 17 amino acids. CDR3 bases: TGTGCCAGCAGTGCCAGACAGGGCGGATCTACTAATGAAAAACTGTTTTTT. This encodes CASSARQGGSTNEKLFF.

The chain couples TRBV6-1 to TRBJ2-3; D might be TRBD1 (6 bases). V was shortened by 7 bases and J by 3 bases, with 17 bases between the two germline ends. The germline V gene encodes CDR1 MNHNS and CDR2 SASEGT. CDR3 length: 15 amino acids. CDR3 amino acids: CASTLGAGSTDTQYF. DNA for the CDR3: TGTGCCAGCACCTTGGGGGCAGGGTCGACAGATACGCAGTATTTT.

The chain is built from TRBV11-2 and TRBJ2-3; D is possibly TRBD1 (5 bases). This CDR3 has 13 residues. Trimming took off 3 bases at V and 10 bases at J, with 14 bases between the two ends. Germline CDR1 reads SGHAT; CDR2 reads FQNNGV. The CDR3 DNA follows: TGTGCCAGCAGCTTCTGGCAGGGCCACCCGCAGTATTTT. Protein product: CASSFWQGHPQYF.

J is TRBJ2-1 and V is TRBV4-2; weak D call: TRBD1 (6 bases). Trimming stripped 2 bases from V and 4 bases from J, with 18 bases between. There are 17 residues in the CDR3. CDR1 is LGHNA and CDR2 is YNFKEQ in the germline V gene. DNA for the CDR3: TGTGCCAGCAGCCAACTACCACAGGGTATAACTTACAATGAGCAGTTCTTC. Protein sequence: CASSQLPQGITYNEQFF.

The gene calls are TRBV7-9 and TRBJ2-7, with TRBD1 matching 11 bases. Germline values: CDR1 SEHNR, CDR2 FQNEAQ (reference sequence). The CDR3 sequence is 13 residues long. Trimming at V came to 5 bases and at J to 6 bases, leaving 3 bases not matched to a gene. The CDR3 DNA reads TGTGCCAGCAGCCCCGGGACAGGGGGCGAGCAGTACTTC. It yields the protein CASSPGTGGEQYF. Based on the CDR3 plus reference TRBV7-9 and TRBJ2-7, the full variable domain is DTGVSQNPRHKITKRGQNVTFRCDPISEHNRLYWYRQTLGQGPEFLTYFQNEAQLEKSRLLSDRFSAERPKGSFSTLEIQRTEQGDSAMYLCASSPGTGGEQYFGPGTRLTVT.

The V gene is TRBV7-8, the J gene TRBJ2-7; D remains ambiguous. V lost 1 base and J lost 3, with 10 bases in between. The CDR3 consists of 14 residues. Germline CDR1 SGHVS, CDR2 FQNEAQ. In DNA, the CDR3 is TGTGCCAGCAGCTTAGAGAGCAGCATCTACGAGCAGTACTTC. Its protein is CASSLESSIYEQYF.

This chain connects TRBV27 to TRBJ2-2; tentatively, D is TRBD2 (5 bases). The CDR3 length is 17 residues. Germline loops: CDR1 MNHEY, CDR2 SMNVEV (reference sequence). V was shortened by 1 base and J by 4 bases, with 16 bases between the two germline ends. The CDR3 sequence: CASSLLSEITSTGELFF. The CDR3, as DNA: TGTGCCAGCAGTTTATTGTCGGAGATTACTAGCACCGGGGAGCTGTTTTTT.

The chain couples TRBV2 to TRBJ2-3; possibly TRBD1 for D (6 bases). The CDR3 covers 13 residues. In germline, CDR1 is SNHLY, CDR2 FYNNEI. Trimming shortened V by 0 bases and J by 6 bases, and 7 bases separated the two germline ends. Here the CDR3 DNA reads TGTGCCAGCAGTGAAGCGCAGGGGGATACGCAGTATTTT. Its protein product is CASSEAQGDTQYF.

The CDR3, as DNA: TGTGCCAGCAGTTACTCGTGGACAGGGAACACTGAAGCTTTCTTT. Translated: CASSYSWTGNTEAFF. This chain joins TRBV6-6 and TRBJ1-1; the match to TRBD1 covers 7 bases. The ends lost 0 bases at V and 1 base at J; junction bases unmatched: 2. Germline CDR1 is MNHNY and CDR2 is SVGAGI (reference sequence). This CDR3 is built from 15 residues.

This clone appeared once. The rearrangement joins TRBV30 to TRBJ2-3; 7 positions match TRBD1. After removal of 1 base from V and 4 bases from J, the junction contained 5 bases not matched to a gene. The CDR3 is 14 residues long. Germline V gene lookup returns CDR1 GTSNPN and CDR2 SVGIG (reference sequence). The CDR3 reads CAWSGQGLSDTQYF. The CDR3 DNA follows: TGTGCCTGGAGTGGACAGGGTCTATCAGATACGCAGTATTTT.